This T cell receptor beta chain derives from a study of T cells in Graves' hyperthyroidism and ophthalmopathy. About the study: Staff took peripheral blood when the initial diagnosis was made, before any treatment began. Study-level results: Model-based prediction identified ophthalmopathy a median 6.5 months prior to its onset. Ophthalmopathy could be told apart from stable hyperthyroidism with a 13 V-J model.

When ophthalmopathy did not progress within 18 months, Graves' hyperthyroidism was considered stable. The ends were cut back, 4 bases at V and 8 bases at J, with 2 bases in the middle. CDR1 is SNHLY, CDR2 FYNNEI, per germline. The CDR3 extends over 10 amino acids. Amplification yielded TCR beta CDR3 regions, with RNA transcripts as the source. With the HTBI primer set, the TCR CDR3 went through a first round of RT-PCR. TCRdb re-called the multiplex PCR reads through MiXCR, storing one row per CDR3 protein. In the table there are 300,000 to 350,000 distinct CDR3 sequences, 16% of which are singletons. This clonotype was detected many times. The target antigen is unknown.

V gene TRBV2 combines with J gene TRBJ1-4; D unclear. The clonotype comes from a man between 25 and 39 years old with Graves' hyperthyroidism. Sequenced: blood. CDR3 sequence reads: CASSVEKLFF. CDR3 nucleotide sequence: TGTGCCAGCAGTGTGGAAAAACTGTTTTTT.